The present TCR beta chain was sequenced within a study of blood T cell repertoires in COVID-19. The study recruited people aged about 18 to 95 years across roughly 25 US areas. Cohort 3 recovery required two negative PCRs, clearance, or symptom resolution. Profiling relied on immunoSEQ multiplex PCR, and the TCRdb table lists in-frame clones only, not all of them. The sample has 250,000 to 300,000 clones; about 90% are singletons. Deletions cut 2 bases from V and 0 bases from J, with 25 bases between. The V gene's germline CDR1 is GTSNPN and CDR2 SVGIG (reference sequence). The CDR3 contains 19 residues.

The rearrangement links TRBV30 to TRBJ1-2; unclear D gene. The sequence derives from a woman aged 60-70 years who had recovered from COVID-19. The sequencing input was PBMCs or T cells enriched from blood (not recorded which). The CDR3 here is CAWSRASRLQISANYGYTF. The CDR3 nucleotides read TGTGCCTGGAGTAGAGCCTCCAGACTTCAGATCTCAGCTAACTATGGCTACACCTTC.